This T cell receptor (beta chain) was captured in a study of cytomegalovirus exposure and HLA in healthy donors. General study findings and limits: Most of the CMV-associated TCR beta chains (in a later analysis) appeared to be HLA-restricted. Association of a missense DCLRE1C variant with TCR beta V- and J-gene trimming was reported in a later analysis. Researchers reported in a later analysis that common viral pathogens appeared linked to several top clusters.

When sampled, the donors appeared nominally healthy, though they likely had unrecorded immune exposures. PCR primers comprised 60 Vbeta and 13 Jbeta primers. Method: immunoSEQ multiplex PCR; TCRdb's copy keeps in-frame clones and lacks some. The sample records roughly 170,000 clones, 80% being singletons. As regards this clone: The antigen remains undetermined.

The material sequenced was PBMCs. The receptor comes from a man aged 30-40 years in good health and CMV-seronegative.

DNA for the CDR3: TGTGCCAGACGAGGGGTCGGTCCCCCTCCCGCCGGGACAGGGCAATACGAGCAGTACTTC. This codes for CARRGVGPPPAGTGQYEQYF. The chain joins TRBV19 to TRBJ2-7; 9 positions agree with TRBD1. Germline loops: CDR1 LNHDA, CDR2 SQIVND (reference sequence). This CDR3 region has 20 residues. V shed 9 bases, J shed 4 bases, and the junction held 28 bases outside the gene matches.